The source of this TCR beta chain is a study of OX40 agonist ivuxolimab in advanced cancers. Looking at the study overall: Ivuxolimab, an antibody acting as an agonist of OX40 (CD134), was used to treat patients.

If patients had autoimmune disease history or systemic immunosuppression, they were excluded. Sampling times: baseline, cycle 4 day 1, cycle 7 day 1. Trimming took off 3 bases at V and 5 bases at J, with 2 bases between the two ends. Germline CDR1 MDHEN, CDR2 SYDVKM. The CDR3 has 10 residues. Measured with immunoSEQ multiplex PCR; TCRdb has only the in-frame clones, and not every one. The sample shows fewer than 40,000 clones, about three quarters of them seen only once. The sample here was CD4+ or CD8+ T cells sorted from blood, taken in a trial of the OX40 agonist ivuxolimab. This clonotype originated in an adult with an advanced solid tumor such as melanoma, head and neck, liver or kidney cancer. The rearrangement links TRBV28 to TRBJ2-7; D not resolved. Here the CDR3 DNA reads TGTGCCAGCAGTTTGGACGAGCAGTACTTC. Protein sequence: CASSLDEQYF.